These 8 T cell receptor beta chains came from one sample sequenced in a study of blood T cell repertoires in COVID-19. Sequencing used immunoSEQ multiplex PCR; TCRdb keeps in-frame clones, though not all of them. Of roughly 200,000 clones in the sample, around 91% were seen once. Sequencing was carried out using peripheral blood. Receptor source: a man between 50 and 59 years old with acute or convalescent COVID-19.

The chain has TRBV5-6 and TRBJ1-2; 8 bases align to TRBD1. Per germline, CDR1 SGHDT and CDR2 YYEEEE. CDR3 length equals 13 residues. V lost 0 bases, J lost 8 bases, and 3 bases stayed unmatched. DNA of the CDR3: TGTGCCAGCAGCTTGGCAGGGGGCAAGGGCTACACCTTC. Translating gives CASSLAGGKGYTF.

This clone is termed medium-sized. The genes are TRBV7-9 and TRBJ2-3; maybe TRBD2 (5 bases). The CDR3 loop spans 15 amino acids. Germline values: CDR1 SEHNR, CDR2 FQNEAQ (reference sequence). The V gene lost 1 base and the J gene lost 3 bases, with 11 bases spanning the gap. CDR3 loop: CASSLDTAATDTQYF. Written as DNA, the CDR3 is TGTGCCAGCAGCTTAGATACAGCGGCAACAGATACGCAGTATTTT.

This clone came up a few times. The chain is built from TRBV6-2 or TRBV6-3 and TRBJ2-7, with 7 bases lining up with TRBD1. CDR3 length: 14 residues. Losses at the gene ends were 2 bases for V and 0 bases for J; bases not matched to a gene: 1. Germline CDR1 MNHEY, CDR2 SVGEGT. In DNA form, the CDR3 reads TGTGCCAGCAGTTACCGGGACAGCTCCTACGAGCAGTACGTC. Protein product: CASSYRDSSYEQYV.

This clone has a single count. The chain has TRBV2 and TRBJ1-4; D perhaps matches TRBD1 (5 bases). V gave up 6 bases and J gave up 7 bases, with 12 bases separating them. Germline loops: CDR1 SNHLY, CDR2 FYNNEI. CDR3 length equals 13 residues. CDR3 coding DNA: TGTGCCAGCAGGCCGGGACTGGGTGAAAAACTGTTTTTT. This gives the protein CASRPGLGEKLFF.

In its sample, this clone was seen once. This chain links TRBV4-1 with TRBJ2-3; D possibly corresponds to TRBD2 (5 bases). The V and J ends lost 2 bases and 2 bases respectively, with 14 bases between them. The germline V gene encodes CDR1 MGHRA and CDR2 YSYEKL. The CDR3 has 16 residues. CDR3 nucleotides: TGCGCCAGCAGCCAAAGGACCAACGGGATCACAGATACGCAGTATTTT. The encoded protein is CASSQRTNGITDTQYF.

This clone was seen once. The chain links TRBV7-3 to TRBJ2-1; 9 nucleotides match TRBD2. J gave up 3 bases and V 4 bases, and 13 bases lay outside the gene matches. Germline V gene data show CDR1 as SGHTA and CDR2 as FQGTGA. The CDR3 totals 18 residues. The CDR3 spells CASSSYRRSGGVYNEQFF. CDR3 bases: TGTGCCAGCAGCTCCTATCGTCGTAGCGGGGGTGTCTACAATGAGCAGTTCTTC.

V and J are TRBV7-2 and TRBJ2-2, with TRBD2 identical over 8 bases. The CDR3 runs to 15 residues. From germline, CDR1 is SGHTA and CDR2 FQGNSA. J gave up 4 bases and V 3 bases, and 4 bases lay outside the gene matches. This CDR3 is CASSFGRASTGELFF. CDR3 DNA sequence: TGTGCCAGCAGCTTCGGGAGGGCCAGCACCGGGGAGCTGTTTTTT. The whole variable domain, filled in from reference TRBV7-2 and TRBJ2-2, reads GAGVSQSPSNKVTEKGKDVELRCDPISGHTALYWYRQSLGQGLEFLIYFQGNSAPDKSGLPSDRFSAERTGGSVSTLTIQRTQQEDSAVYLCASSFGRASTGELFFGEGSRLTVL.

This chain connects TRBV6-2 or TRBV6-3 to TRBJ1-5, with 7 nucleotides matching TRBD1. V lost 4 bases to trimming and J lost 3 bases; unmatched junction nucleotides: 6. The CDR3 length is 15 residues. Germline CDR1 and CDR2: MNHEY and SVGEGT. In DNA form, the CDR3 reads TGTGCCAGCAGTTTCGACAGGGCCCTCAATCAGCCCCAGCATTTT. This gives the protein CASSFDRALNQPQHF.